This T cell receptor (beta chain) was recovered during a study of response to subunit inactivated influenza vaccine. The CDR3 has 16 residues. V shed 6 bases and J shed 2 bases, with 18 bases lying between them. Germline CDR1 and CDR2: SGHDT and YYEEEE. Whole-study findings and limits: Few additional T cells are recruited per seasonal influenza vaccination, authors suggested.

This clonotype was detected a few times. Its matching antigen is unknown. One entry per CDR3 protein, called by TCRdb with MiXCR from the RT-PCR reads. Counted here are 200,000 to 300,000 distinct CDR3 sequences, approximately 12% occurring once; the ten biggest clones make up 7.8%. Sequenced here: non-naive T cells sorted from PBMCs, sampled less than 15 days before vaccination. The chain uses TRBV5-6 and TRBJ1-5, with TRBD1 as a possible D gene (5 bases). The sequence derives from a man aged 45-65 years who received an inactivated influenza vaccine. The CDR3 sequence is CASKAGGPGGNQPQHF. CDR3 DNA sequence: TGTGCCAGCAAGGCGGGGGGTCCGGGGGGCAATCAGCCCCAGCATTTT.